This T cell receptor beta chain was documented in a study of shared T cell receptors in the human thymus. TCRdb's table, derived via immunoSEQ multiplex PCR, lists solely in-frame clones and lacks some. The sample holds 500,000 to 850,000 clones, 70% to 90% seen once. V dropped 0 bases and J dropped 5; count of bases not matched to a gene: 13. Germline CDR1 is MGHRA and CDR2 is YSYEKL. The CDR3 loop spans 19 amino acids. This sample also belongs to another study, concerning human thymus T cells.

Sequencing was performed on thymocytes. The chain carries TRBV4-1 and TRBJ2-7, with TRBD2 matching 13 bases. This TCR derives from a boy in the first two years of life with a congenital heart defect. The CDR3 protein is CASSQEGDTRTSGSDEQYF. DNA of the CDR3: TGCGCCAGCAGCCAAGAAGGGGACACCAGGACTAGCGGGAGTGACGAGCAGTACTTC.